Listed below are T cell receptor beta chains from one sample, sequenced in a study of T cells in Graves' hyperthyroidism and ophthalmopathy. TCRdb reprocessed the multiplex PCR reads via MiXCR and lists one record per CDR3 protein. Of approximately 370,000 distinct CDR3 sequences listed, approximately 18% are singletons. The specimen sequenced was blood. Every receptor here comes from a woman in her thirties with Graves' hyperthyroidism that later progressed to Graves' ophthalmopathy. The CDR3 runs from the conserved cysteine through the conserved F or W. A D gene is named only where the DNA matches it firmly. Expanded clones are given a class, and other clones once, few, many or no size at all.

>TRBV28|TRBJ1-6|TRBD1|many|15
TGTGCCAGCGGGACACCGGGACAGGGTCGGTCACCCCTCCACTTT
CASGTPGQGRSPLHF
>TRBV5-1|TRBJ2-7|TRBD1|few|17
TGCGCCAGCAGCTCTACCGGGACAGGGACGATTACCCACGAGCAGTACTTC
CASSSTGTGTITHEQYF
>TRBV5-5|TRBJ2-3|TRBD2|many|17
TGTGCCAGCAGCTTCCTCCCACTAGCGGGAGAAGGAGATACGCAGTATTTT
CASSFLPLAGEGDTQYF
>TRBV28|TRBJ1-6|TRBD1|many|15
TGTGCCAGCAGTTCCCGACAGGGGGCTAATTCACCCCTCCACTTT
CASSSRQGANSPLHF
>TRBV20-1|TRBJ2-2|TRBD1|many|14
TGCAGTGCTCAGACAGGGTCCAGCACCGGGGAGCTGTTTTTT
CSAQTGSSTGELFF
>TRBV25-1|TRBJ1-1|.|many|17
TGTGCCAGCAGTGCTCTGCCAGGTAGCGACGGGAACACTGAAGCTTTCTTT
CASSALPGSDGNTEAFF
>TRBV20-1|TRBJ2-1|TRBD2|few|14
TGCAGTGCTAGTGGCGGGAGCTCCTACAATGAGCAGTTCTTC
CSASGGSSYNEQFF
>TRBV28|TRBJ1-1|.|few|14
TGTGCCAGCAACCCGGACCTGAGTTACACTGAAGCTTTCTTT
CASNPDLSYTEAFF
>TRBV19|TRBJ2-6|.|.|18
TGTGCCAGTAACCCTATGCCATCCGCCTACTCTGGGGCCAACGTCCTGACTTTC
CASNPMPSAYSGANVLTF
>TRBV3-1|TRBJ1-2|.|many|14
TGTGCCAGCAGCCAAGAACGCCAGGGCTATGGCTACACCTTC
CASSQERQGYGYTF
>TRBV18|TRBJ1-1|TRBD1|few|14
TGTGCCAGCTCACCAAGCGGCGGCAACAGGGGGGCTTTCTTT
CASSPSGGNRGAFF
>TRBV7-9|TRBJ2-3|.|many|17
TGTGCCAGCAGCACTTTTGACAGTACCATCTCTCGAGATACGCAGTATTTT
CASSTFDSTISRDTQYF
>TRBV10-3|TRBJ2-1|TRBD2|many|14
TGTGCCACCAGTAGACTAGCGGGAGATCATGAGCAGTTCTTC
CATSRLAGDHEQFF
>TRBV19|TRBJ1-6|.|many|13
TGTGCCAGTAAGGGGTCGGTGGGTTCACCCCTCCACTTT
CASKGSVGSPLHF
>TRBV11-2|TRBJ2-1|TRBD2|many|15
TGTGCCAGCAGCCCCGGGGGGAGCTCCTACAATGAGCAGTTCTTC
CASSPGGSSYNEQFF